This record covers a single T cell receptor (beta chain). This sample stems from a study of CD8 T cells in Susac syndrome. Study information: Clinical remission applied to under 10 sequenced Susac syndrome patients, and about six had active disease. At blood draw, Susac syndrome patients were therapy-naive, on corticosteroids, or on intravenous immunoglobulin alone.

This CDR3 is built from 14 residues. V was clipped by 1 base and J by 4 bases, with 10 bases between them. Germline V gives CDR1 LGHDT, CDR2 YNNKEL (reference sequence). With random hexamers, roughly 0.45 to 1 ug RNA was reverse transcribed. TCRdb redid the calling of the immunoSEQ multiplex PCR reads with MiXCR, one entry per CDR3 protein. The sample consists of more than 110,000 distinct CDR3 sequences, 85% to 95% of them appearing once. The V call is TRBV3-1, the J call TRBJ1-1; perhaps TRBD1 as D (5 bases). Sequenced sample: CD4+ T cells from PBMCs. The clonotype comes from a human donor with Susac syndrome. CDR3 protein: CASSQVSGATEAFF. The DNA of the CDR3 is TGTGCCAGCAGCCAAGTTTCCGGGGCCACTGAAGCTTTCTTT.